The clone carrying this T cell receptor (beta chain) was counted a few times. Its antigen is as yet unknown. Germline V gene sequence: CDR1 SGHRS, CDR2 YFSETQ. The junction had 5 bases not matched to a gene; V was cut back by 0 bases and J by 6 bases. The CDR3 runs 15 residues. This sample is drawn from a study of beta chain features in type 1 diabetes. Study outcomes and limitations: Individuals with type 1 diabetes displayed fewer insertions and more deletions at VDJ junctions.

The whole isolated RNA underwent reverse transcription, so sequencing captured expressed TCRB transcripts. The average read count of naive, central memory and regulatory T cell samples was a few million. The protocol was immunoSEQ multiplex PCR, while the TCRdb copy is restricted to in-frame clones and leaves out a portion. The table includes roughly 60,000 clones, around 63% detected once. Purity (above 95%) was reached by all sorted populations. Sequences were obtained from Tregs from blood. This sequence joins TRBV5-1 and TRBJ2-1; TRBD2 matches at 8 bases. This receptor was obtained from a woman between 18 and 29 years old in good health. The CDR3 nucleotides read TGCGCCAGCAGCTTGGGACGGGGGGGCTTCAATGAGCAGTTCTTC. This gives the protein CASSLGRGGFNEQFF.